This T cell receptor beta chain was recovered during a study of early T cells in non-severe SARS-CoV-2 infection. This clonotype was recorded at least ten times. The CDR3 is 15 amino acids. Germline CDR1 is DFQATT and CDR2 is SNEGSKA (reference sequence). V shed 5 bases and J shed 4 bases, with 18 bases lying between them. The TCR library protocol was used to attach unique molecular identifiers. These identifiers were attached to individual cDNA molecules. Using its own MiXCR run on the 5' RACE reads, TCRdb lists one record per CDR3 protein. The data contain about 62,000 distinct CDR3 sequences, 7.5% to 10% of them singletons.

This TCR derives from an adult who was a healthcare worker with PCR-confirmed SARS-CoV-2 infection or an uninfected control (not recorded which). The chain couples TRBV20-1 to TRBJ2-1; perhaps D is TRBD1 or TRBD2 (5 bases each). The material sequenced was whole blood. This CDR3 reads CSAHLGAGLYNEQFF. Here the CDR3 DNA reads TGCAGTGCTCACCTCGGGGCAGGATTATACAATGAGCAGTTCTTC.